The subject of this entry is one TCR beta chain. At least ten counts were recorded for this clonotype. Its antigen is unknown. Nothing much larger sits one base from this clone, and base qualities are not available. Counted from cysteine to phenylalanine, this CDR3 has 11 amino acids. This entry keeps only the CDR3 DNA: 33 bases, framed from base 1. CDR1 and CDR2 were assigned from the germline V gene as SQVTM and ANQGSEA. The junction carries 5 bases between V and J, which are trimmed by 4 bases and 4 bases respectively. Library generation was performed with 5' RACE. Sequenced on an Illumina MiSeq. During library preparation, unique molecular identifiers were attached to individual cDNA molecules so that TCRs could be counted quantitatively and reproducibly. Turning to the authors' computational methods: The median number of TCRs per sample was some 100,000, ranging from 23,224 to 690,600. The Decombinator software suite was used to annotate the V, J and CDR3 of the TCR reads. For PS versus PT1 abundance plots, all samples were subsampled to the same number of TCRs (28,000). TCRs were defined as expanded if absent before sensitization and observed at least eight times at the 2-week time point. TCRdb handled the public reads itself, with Q25 trimming in fastp and clone calling in MiXCR, and kept productive beta chains. When rows share a CDR3 protein, they turn into one entry using the most common DNA and genes. Here the V and J calls rest on TCRdb's processing, not on the authors' analysis. The sample table records around 100,000 distinct CDR3 sequences; approximately 20% of these occur just once. Of the sample, approximately 2.6% is held by the ten largest clones.

The data stem from a study of human T cells and chemical hapten exposure (dated by TCRdb to the early 2020s). Looking at the study overall: The libraries were sequenced as a pool, and the TCR yield per sample differed mostly because of small variations in library volumes within the pool. Both TCR alpha and TCR beta chains were sequenced from each blood RNA sample. This study followed changes in the peripheral blood TCR repertoire in vivo during primary and secondary sensitization of alopecia patients to the hapten diphenylcyclopropenone (DPC).

Here is what the overall study found, with its caveats: The number of TCRs above 1 in 1000 frequency did not change with DPC sensitization; there was no evidence of global repertoire structure alterations. Repeated subsampling changed both the strength of the expansion versus patch-test correlation and the threshold at which that correlation became significant.

Total RNA was extracted from unfractionated whole blood that had been collected in Tempus Blood RNA tubes. A handful of healthy volunteers were used as TCR sequencing controls and were bled at day 0, 2 weeks and 6 weeks. This sequence uses TRBV29-1 and TRBJ2-1; there is no confident call for the D gene. This clonotype was sampled from a human donor in good health. The CDR3 in this case is CSVVVYNEQFF. The DNA is TGCAGCGTTGTAGTATACAATGAGCAGTTCTTC.